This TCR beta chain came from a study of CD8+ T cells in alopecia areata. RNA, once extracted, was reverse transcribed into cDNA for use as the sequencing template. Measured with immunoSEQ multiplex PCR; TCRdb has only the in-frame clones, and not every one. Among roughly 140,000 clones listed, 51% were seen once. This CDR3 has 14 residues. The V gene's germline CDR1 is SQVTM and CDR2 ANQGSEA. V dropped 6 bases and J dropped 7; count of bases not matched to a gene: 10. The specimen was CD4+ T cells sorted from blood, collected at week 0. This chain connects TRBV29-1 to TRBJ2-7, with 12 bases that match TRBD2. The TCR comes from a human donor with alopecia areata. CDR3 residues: CSVAQTSGRREQYF. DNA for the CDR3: TGCAGCGTCGCACAGACTAGCGGGAGAAGGGAGCAGTACTTC.